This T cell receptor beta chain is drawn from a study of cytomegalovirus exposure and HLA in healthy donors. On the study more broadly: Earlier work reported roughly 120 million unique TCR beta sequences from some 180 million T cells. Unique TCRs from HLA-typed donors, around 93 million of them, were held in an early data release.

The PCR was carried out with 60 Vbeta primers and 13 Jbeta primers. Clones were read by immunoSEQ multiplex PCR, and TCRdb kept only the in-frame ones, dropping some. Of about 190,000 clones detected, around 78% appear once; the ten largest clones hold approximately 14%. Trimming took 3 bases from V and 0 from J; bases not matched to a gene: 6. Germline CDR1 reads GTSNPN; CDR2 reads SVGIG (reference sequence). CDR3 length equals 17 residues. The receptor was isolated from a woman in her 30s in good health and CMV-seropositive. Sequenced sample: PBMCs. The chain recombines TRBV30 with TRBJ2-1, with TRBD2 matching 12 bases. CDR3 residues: CAWRLAGGIISYNEQFF. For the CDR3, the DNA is TGTGCCTGGAGACTAGCGGGGGGCATCATCTCCTACAATGAGCAGTTCTTC.